This TCR beta chain stems from a study of identifying expanded T cells in peripheral blood. V was cut by 1 base and J by 2 bases, with 7 bases left in between. Looked up from germline, CDR1 is SGHKS and CDR2 is YYEKEE (reference sequence). The CDR3 loop spans 14 amino acids. Whole-study findings and limits: Across healthy donors, higher total template counts meant significantly greater approximately 2-week count variance.

TCRdb keeps only in-frame clones here, not all; method: immunoSEQ multiplex PCR. Counted here are tens of thousands of clones, 89% occurring once; the ten biggest clones make up 2.5% to 3.5%. Notes on this clone: What it binds is unknown.

Sequencing used blood. This sequence was found in a person aged 18 to 70 in good health. The chain carries TRBV5-5 and TRBJ1-3; D possibly corresponds to TRBD1 (5 bases). CDR3 region: CASSLQGTGNTIYF. The CDR3 DNA follows: TGTGCCAGCAGCTTGCAGGGAACTGGAAACACCATATATTTT.